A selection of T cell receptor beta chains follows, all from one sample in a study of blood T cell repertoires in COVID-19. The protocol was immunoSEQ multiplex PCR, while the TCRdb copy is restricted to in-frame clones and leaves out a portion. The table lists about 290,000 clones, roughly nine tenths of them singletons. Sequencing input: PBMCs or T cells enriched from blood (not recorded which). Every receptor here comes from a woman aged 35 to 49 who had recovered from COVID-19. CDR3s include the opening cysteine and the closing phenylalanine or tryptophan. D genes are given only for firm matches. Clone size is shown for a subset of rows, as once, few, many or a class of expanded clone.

CDR3: CASSDHAEGQTEAFF
DNA: TGTGCCAGCAGTGACCACGCCGAGGGACAAACTGAAGCTTTCTTT
V: TRBV6-2/TRBV6-3
D: .
length: 15
J: TRBJ1-1
size: .

CDR3: CATSKEGQYNSPLHF
DNA: TGTGCCACCAGCAAGGAGGGACAGTATAATTCACCCCTCCACTTT
V: TRBV15
D: TRBD1
length: 15
J: TRBJ1-6
size: .

CDR3: CASSDTGQGGYTF
DNA: TGCGCCAGCAGTGACACCGGACAGGGAGGCTACACCTTC
V: TRBV10-2
D: TRBD1
length: 13
J: TRBJ1-2
size: .

CDR3: CASSQDKNQETQYF
DNA: TGTGCCAGCAGCCAGGACAAGAACCAAGAGACCCAGTACTTC
V: TRBV5-5
D: .
length: 14
J: TRBJ2-5
size: few

CDR3: CASSASGTALNEQYF
DNA: TGCGCCAGCAGTGCCTCCGGGACAGCCTTGAACGAGCAGTACTTC
V: TRBV10-1
D: TRBD1
length: 15
J: TRBJ2-7
size: .

CDR3: CASSLGSGGRNEQFF
DNA: TGTGCCAGCAGCTTAGGGAGCGGGGGTCGTAATGAGCAGTTCTTC
V: TRBV7-2
D: TRBD2
length: 15
J: TRBJ2-1
size: .

CDR3: CSVEDPAANTEAFF
DNA: TGCAGCGTTGAAGATCCAGCGGCAAACACTGAAGCTTTCTTT
V: TRBV29-1
D: .
length: 14
J: TRBJ1-1
size: .

CDR3: CASSLRGSTDTQYF
DNA: TGTGCCAGCAGCTTACGGGGGAGCACAGATACGCAGTATTTT
V: TRBV5-8
D: .
length: 14
J: TRBJ2-3
size: .

CDR3: CASSALLTDTQYF
DNA: TGTGCCAGCAGCGCTTTACTCACAGATACGCAGTATTTT
V: TRBV5-4
D: .
length: 13
J: TRBJ2-3
size: .

CDR3: CASSVVTALYTF
DNA: TGTGCCAGCAGTGTGGTGACAGCCCTCTACACCTTC
V: TRBV2
D: .
length: 12
J: TRBJ1-2
size: .

CDR3: CASSLGTNVPVQYF
DNA: TGTGCCAGCAGCTTGGGGACAAACGTCCCGGTCCAGTATTTT
V: TRBV11-3
D: .
length: 14
J: TRBJ2-3
size: .

CDR3: CASSPRLNTEAFF
DNA: TGTGCCAGCAGCCCCCGTTTGAACACTGAAGCTTTCTTT
V: TRBV7-2
D: .
length: 13
J: TRBJ1-1
size: .

CDR3: CASSRDGVNVLTF
DNA: TGCGCCAGCAGCCGAGACGGGGTCAACGTCCTGACTTTC
V: TRBV5-1
D: .
length: 13
J: TRBJ2-6
size: .

CDR3: CASSKPGTPLSNEQFF
DNA: TGTGCCAGCTCAAAACCCGGGACTCCGCTCAGTAATGAGCAGTTCTTC
V: TRBV18
D: .
length: 16
J: TRBJ2-1
size: .

CDR3: CASSAGGGYGYTF
DNA: TGTGCCAGCAGCGCAGGGGGCGGCTATGGCTACACCTTC
V: TRBV11-2
D: TRBD1
length: 13
J: TRBJ1-2
size: few

CDR3: CASSPRGSGYTF
DNA: TGTGCCAGTAGTCCCCGGGGAAGCGGCTACACCTTC
V: TRBV19
D: .
length: 12
J: TRBJ1-2
size: .

CDR3: CASSAGTGTYEQYF
DNA: TGTGCCAGTTCCGCCGGGACAGGGACCTACGAGCAGTACTTC
V: TRBV19
D: TRBD1
length: 14
J: TRBJ2-7
size: .

CDR3: CASSQGQGAGQPQHF
DNA: TGTGCCAGCAGCCAAGGGCAGGGGGCAGGTCAGCCCCAGCATTTT
V: TRBV3-1/TRBV3-2
D: TRBD1
length: 15
J: TRBJ1-5
size: .

CDR3: CASSDYSGGTDTQYF
DNA: TGCGCCAGCAGCGATTATAGCGGCGGCACAGATACGCAGTATTTT
V: TRBV5-1
D: .
length: 15
J: TRBJ2-3
size: .

CDR3: CASSNGQGAENLPLYEQYF
DNA: TGTGCCAGCAGCAACGGACAGGGGGCGGAAAATCTCCCCCTCTACGAGCAGTACTTC
V: TRBV21-1
D: .
length: 19
J: TRBJ2-7
size: .

CDR3: CASTLIGGSTGELFF
DNA: TGTGCCAGCACCTTGATTGGGGGGTCGACCGGGGAGCTGTTTTTT
V: TRBV7-9
D: .
length: 15
J: TRBJ2-2
size: .

CDR3: CASSQGTGNEKLFF
DNA: TGTGCCAGCAGTCAAGGGACAGGGAATGAAAAACTGTTTTTT
V: TRBV2
D: TRBD1
length: 14
J: TRBJ1-4
size: .

CDR3: CASSSDRVFPGGYTF
DNA: TGCGCCAGTAGTTCGGACAGGGTCTTTCCGGGAGGCTACACCTTC
V: TRBV5-1
D: TRBD1
length: 15
J: TRBJ1-2
size: .

CDR3: CASSQDRDDEQYF
DNA: TGTGCCAGCAGTCAAGACAGGGACGACGAGCAGTACTTC
V: TRBV27
D: TRBD1
length: 13
J: TRBJ2-7
size: .

CDR3: CASSPMGVPNEQFF
DNA: TGTGCCAGCAGCCCGATGGGAGTCCCCAATGAGCAGTTCTTC
V: TRBV7-3
D: .
length: 14
J: TRBJ2-1
size: .

CDR3: CASSSRTSGRALSYNEQFF
DNA: TGTGCCAGCAGCTCGAGGACTAGCGGGAGGGCACTTTCCTACAATGAGCAGTTCTTC
V: TRBV7-2
D: TRBD2
length: 19
J: TRBJ2-1
size: .